The 14 T cell receptor beta chains below come from one sample, sequenced in a study of beta chain features in type 1 diabetes. These TCRs' antigens remain unknown. The isolated RNA, all of it, was reverse transcribed, so expressed TCRB transcripts were what got sequenced. TCRdb keeps only in-frame clones here, not all; method: immunoSEQ multiplex PCR. There are roughly 240,000 clones in the sample; about 23% occur only once, and around 0.011% lies in the top ten. Study-wide results and caveats: Patients with Type 1 diabetes showed moderately but significantly shorter TCRB CDR3s in all four CD4+ subsets.

Input material: naive CD4+ T cells from blood. The receptor set was obtained from a woman under 40 with type 1 diabetes.

The chain recombines TRBV19 with TRBJ2-1, with 7 bases identical to TRBD2. The germline CDR1 and CDR2 sequences are LNHDA and SQIVND (reference sequence). The length of the CDR3 is 16 residues. J gave up 6 bases and V 8 bases, and 16 bases lay outside the gene matches. The CDR3 DNA is TGTGCCAGTCTCGGGAGCGGGGAACCTTTGGGCAATGAGCAGTTCTTC. The encoded protein is CASLGSGEPLGNEQFF.

This clone was seen a few times. The genes are TRBV23-1 and TRBJ2-6; TRBD1 aligns across 9 bases. TRBV23-1 is recorded as an ORF, its role being uncertain. CDR3 length: 16 amino acids. J gave up 4 bases and V 3 bases, and 4 bases lay outside the gene matches. CDR3 sequence: CASSQGQGFGANVLTF. For the CDR3, the DNA is TGCGCCAGCAGTCAGGGACAGGGTTTCGGGGCCAACGTCCTGACTTTC.

The sample holds a few counts of this clone. The chain employs TRBV6-5 and TRBJ1-2, with TRBD1 identical over 7 bases. In germline, CDR1 is MNHEY, CDR2 SVGAGI. The CDR3 runs 13 residues. V was clipped by 5 bases and J by 7 bases; unmatched bases: 7. CDR3 in DNA: TGTGCCAGCAGTGAAAGAGGGGGCGGTGGCTACACCTTC. It codes for CASSERGGGGYTF.

This chain joins TRBV30 and TRBJ2-1, with 10 bases identical to TRBD2. The V gene end was trimmed by 2 bases and the J gene end by 6 bases; junction bases not matched to a gene: 13. Germline CDR1 is GTSNPN and CDR2 is SVGIG (reference sequence). This CDR3 spans 17 amino acids. The CDR3 reads CAWSPQVAGGVSNEQFF. The DNA of the CDR3 is TGTGCCTGGAGTCCCCAGGTAGCGGGAGGAGTTAGCAATGAGCAGTTCTTC.

The rearrangement links TRBV7-8 to TRBJ1-1; D is uncertain. The CDR3 runs 14 residues. V dropped 0 bases and J dropped 1 base, with 6 bases sitting between them. The germline CDR1 and CDR2 sequences are SGHVS and FQNEAQ. This CDR3 is CASSLAPGNTEAFF. As DNA, the CDR3 is TGTGCCAGCAGCTTAGCACCGGGGAACACTGAAGCTTTCTTT. The full variable domain, its missing parts supplied by reference TRBV7-8 and TRBJ1-1, is GAGVSQSPRYKVAKRGQDVALRCDPISGHVSLFWYQQALGQGPEFLTYFQNEAQLDKSGLPSDRFFAERPEGSVSTLKIQRTQQEDSAVYLCASSLAPGNTEAFFGQGTRLTVV.

The chain links TRBV9 to TRBJ2-2; D perhaps matches TRBD2 (6 bases). The germline CDR1 and CDR2 sequences are SGDLS and YYNGEE. V lost 4 bases and J 0 bases, leaving 10 bases between the germline ends. There are 15 residues in the CDR3. This CDR3 is CASSTGTSNTGELFF. CDR3 DNA sequence: TGTGCCAGCAGCACCGGGACTTCGAACACCGGGGAGCTGTTTTTT.

V and J are TRBV11-2 and TRBJ2-2; possibly TRBD1 for D (5 bases). Trimming pared 2 bases from V and 5 bases from J, leaving 15 bases between. The CDR3 contains 16 residues. Germline lookup yields CDR1 SGHAT and CDR2 FQNNGV. CDR3 sequence: CASSLIISGWTGELFF. The CDR3 DNA follows: TGTGCCAGCAGCTTAATCATATCAGGGTGGACCGGGGAGCTGTTTTTT.

This clone was seen only a few times. The chain carries TRBV5-4 and TRBJ2-3; D might be TRBD1 (6 bases). From germline, CDR1 is SGHNT and CDR2 YYREEE (reference sequence). This CDR3 contains 12 residues. The V and J ends lost 5 bases and 4 bases respectively, with 8 bases between them. The CDR3 nucleotides read TGTGCCAGCAGTAAGGGGGCAGATACGCAGTATTTT. Residues: CASSKGADTQYF.

This clone was detected only a few times. The genes are TRBV29-1 and TRBJ2-1; the match to TRBD2 covers 14 bases. Germline trimming cut 7 bases from V and 0 bases from J; bases unmatched to any gene: 5. Germline V gene data show CDR1 as SQVTM and CDR2 as ANQGSEA. The CDR3 has 16 residues. This CDR3 is CSGRLAGGISYNEQFF. The CDR3 DNA reads TGCAGCGGTAGACTAGCGGGAGGGATCTCCTACAATGAGCAGTTCTTC.

The table lists this clone with a few counts. The genes are TRBV29-1 and TRBJ2-1; 9 nucleotides line up with TRBD2. This CDR3 contains 13 residues. Germline V lookup: CDR1 SQVTM, CDR2 ANQGSEA. V gave up 7 bases and J gave up 3 bases; unmatched junction bases: 4. The CDR3 region has the DNA TGCAGCGCTTCTAGCGGGGACTACAATGAGCAGTTCTTC. This codes for CSASSGDYNEQFF.

The rearrangement uses TRBV19 and TRBJ1-5; 7 nucleotides match TRBD1. The V gene's germline CDR1 is LNHDA and CDR2 SQIVND (reference sequence). The CDR3 spans 14 residues. The V segment lost 6 bases and the J segment 9 bases; nucleotides outside the gene matches: 11. The CDR3 reads CASRPGQVPGPQHF. The CDR3, as DNA: TGTGCCAGTAGACCAGGACAGGTCCCAGGGCCCCAGCATTTT.

The chain carries TRBV19 and TRBJ1-5; 7 bases fit TRBD1. Germline CDR1 is LNHDA and CDR2 is SQIVND (reference sequence). CDR3 length: 16 residues. V shed 1 base and J 6 bases; nucleotides not matched to a gene: 9. CDR3 bases: TGTGCCAGTAGTATAGTAGTTGGGACAGAGTTTCAGCCCCAGCATTTT. This sequence encodes CASSIVVGTEFQPQHF.

This chain uses TRBV13 with TRBJ1-1, with D maybe TRBD1 (5 bases). The V end was cut by 4 bases, the J end by 1 base, with 16 bases between. The CDR3 spans 16 residues. Germline loops: CDR1 PRHDT, CDR2 FYEKMQ (reference sequence). The DNA of the CDR3 is TGTGCCAGCAGCTCATCAATGTTCGGACAGAACACTGAAGCTTTCTTT. Residues: CASSSSMFGQNTEAFF.

This sequence joins TRBV5-1 and TRBJ2-1; tentative D call: TRBD1 (6 bases). V was clipped by 5 bases and J by 0 bases, with 9 bases between them. Germline lookup yields CDR1 SGHRS and CDR2 YFSETQ. The CDR3 consists of 14 residues. The CDR3 loop reads CASSEQGSYNEQFF. CDR3 nucleotide sequence: TGCGCCAGCAGTGAACAGGGCTCCTACAATGAGCAGTTCTTC.